This T cell receptor (beta chain) appears in the sequencing data of a study of blood T cell repertoires in COVID-19. Study at large: COVID-19 samples, acute and convalescent, were from the United States, Italy and Spain. PBMCs, B-cell-depleted T cells, or T cells were the source of the cDNA or gDNA that made up the material.

In the authors' methods: Reference gene primers were amplified, and this amplification served to estimate nucleated cell counts. Sequenced by immunoSEQ multiplex PCR; TCRdb stores in-frame clones only, minus some. Clone size and the V and J calls come from that table; the DNA yielded D and trimming. In the table there are 150,000 to 200,000 clones, roughly 81% of which are singletons. The sequence was obtained from a man in his forties or fifties who had recovered from COVID-19. What was sequenced was peripheral blood.

CDR3 amino acids: CASAHRTSGSTGELFF. The CDR3 DNA reads TGTGCCAGCGCACATAGGACTAGCGGGAGCACCGGGGAGCTGTTTTTT. This chain links TRBV9 with TRBJ2-2; TRBD2 matches at 13 bases. V trimming: 7 bases; J trimming: 4 bases; junction bases outside the gene matches: 7. The CDR3 totals 16 residues. Germline lookup yields CDR1 SGDLS and CDR2 YYNGEE.